This paragraph reports one TCR beta chain. What it binds is unknown. This sample was taken from a study of tissue T cells after allogeneic stem cell transplantation. Study findings and constraints: Anatomically similar tissues had similar TCR repertoires within each patient.

Assay used: immunoSEQ multiplex PCR; TCRdb lists only in-frame clones, some missing. The sample shows nearly 10,000 clones, 65% of them seen only once. V was pared by 4 bases and J by 6 bases, with 5 bases of the junction left unmatched. Germline V gene data show CDR1 as SGHTS and CDR2 as YDEGEE. This CDR3 has 13 residues. V is TRBV5-8 and J is TRBJ2-3, with 7 bases aligning to TRBD1. The sample consisted of tissue from the stomach, taken at autopsy. This TCR was recovered from a male donor at least 60 years old with lung cancer. This CDR3 reads CASSRQGSDTQYF. CDR3 in DNA: TGTGCCAGCAGCAGACAGGGATCGGATACGCAGTATTTT.